This T cell receptor beta chain stems from a study of cytomegalovirus exposure and HLA in healthy donors. Study-wide results and caveats: The authors later found most CMV-associated TCR beta chains appeared HLA-restricted. The study had only CMV serostatus as immune exposure information. A later analysis reportedly found that, within productive TCRs, an Asian-associated ancestry cluster had fewer N-insertions than the mean observed across the approximately 600 donors.

This clone was picked up a small number of times. Its antigen is undetermined. Primers included in the PCR were 60 Vbeta and 13 Jbeta primers. Measured with immunoSEQ multiplex PCR; TCRdb has only the in-frame clones, and not every one. The sample has roughly 150,000 clones, around 79% seen once. V shed 5 bases and J shed 1 base, with 16 bases lying between them. The germline V gene encodes CDR1 SNHLY and CDR2 FYNNEI. The CDR3 runs to 16 residues. This clonotype originated in a male donor in good health and CMV-seronegative. Sequencing was done on a sample of PBMCs. The rearrangement links TRBV2 to TRBJ2-3; D possibly corresponds to TRBD1 (5 bases). The CDR3 nucleotides are TGTGCCAGCAGTAGCAGGGCTGGCTCGGGCACAGATACGCAGTATTTT. Translating gives CASSSRAGSGTDTQYF. The whole variable domain, filled in from reference TRBV2 and TRBJ2-3, reads EPEVTQTPSHQVTQMGQEVILRCVPISNHLYFYWYRQILGQKVEFLVSFYNNEISEKSEIFDDQFSVERPDGSNFTLKIRSTKLEDSAMYFCASSSRAGSGTDTQYFGPGTRLTVL.